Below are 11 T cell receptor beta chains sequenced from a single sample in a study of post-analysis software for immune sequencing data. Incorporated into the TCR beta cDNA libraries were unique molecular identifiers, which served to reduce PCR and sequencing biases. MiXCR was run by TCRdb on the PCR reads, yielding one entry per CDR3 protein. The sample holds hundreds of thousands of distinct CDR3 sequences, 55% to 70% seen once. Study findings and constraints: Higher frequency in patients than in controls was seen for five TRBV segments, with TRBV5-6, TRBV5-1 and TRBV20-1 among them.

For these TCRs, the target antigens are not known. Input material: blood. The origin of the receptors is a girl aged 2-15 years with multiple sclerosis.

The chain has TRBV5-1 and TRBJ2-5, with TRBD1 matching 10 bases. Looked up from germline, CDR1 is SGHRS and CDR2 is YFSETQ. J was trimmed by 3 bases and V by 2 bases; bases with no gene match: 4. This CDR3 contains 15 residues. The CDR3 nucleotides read TGCGCCAGCAGCTTCGGACAGGGGGTGAAAGAGACCCAGTACTTC. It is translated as CASSFGQGVKETQYF.

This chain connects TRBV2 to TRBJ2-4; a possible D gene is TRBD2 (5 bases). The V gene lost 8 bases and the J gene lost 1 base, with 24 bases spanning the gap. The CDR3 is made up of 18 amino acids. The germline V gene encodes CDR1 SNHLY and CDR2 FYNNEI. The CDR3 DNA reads TGTGCCAGCGATGCTCCCGGATCGGGCGGGTATGCCAAAAACATTCAGTACTTC. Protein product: CASDAPGSGGYAKNIQYF.

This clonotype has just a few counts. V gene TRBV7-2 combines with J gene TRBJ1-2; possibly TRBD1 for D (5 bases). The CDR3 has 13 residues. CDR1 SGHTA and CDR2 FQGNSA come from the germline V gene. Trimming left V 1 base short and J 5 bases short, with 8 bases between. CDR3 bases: TGTGCCAGCAGCTTAGGGGGCAAGTATGGCTACACCTTC. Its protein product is CASSLGGKYGYTF.

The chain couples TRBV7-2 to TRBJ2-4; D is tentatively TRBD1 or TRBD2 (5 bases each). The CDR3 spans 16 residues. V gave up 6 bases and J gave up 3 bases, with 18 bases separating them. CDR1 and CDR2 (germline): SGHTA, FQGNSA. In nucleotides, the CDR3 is TGTGCCAGCAGTCTCATAAAACAGGCGGGCAAAAACATTCAGTACTTC. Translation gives CASSLIKQAGKNIQYF.

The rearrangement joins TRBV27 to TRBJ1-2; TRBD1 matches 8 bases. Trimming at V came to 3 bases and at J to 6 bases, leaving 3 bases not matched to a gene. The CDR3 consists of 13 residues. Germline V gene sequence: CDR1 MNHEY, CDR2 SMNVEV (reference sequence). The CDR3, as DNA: TGTGCCAGCAGTTTCAGGGGGCAGGATGGCTACACCTTC. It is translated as CASSFRGQDGYTF.

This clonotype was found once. In DNA form, the CDR3 reads TGCGCCAGCAGCCAAGCAGGGACAGTGAAAGAGACCCAGTACTTC. Protein: CASSQAGTVKETQYF. This chain connects TRBV4-3 to TRBJ2-5; TRBD1 aligns across 7 bases. The V segment lost 1 base and the J segment 3 bases; nucleotides outside the gene matches: 5. In germline, CDR1 is LGHNA, CDR2 YSLEER. The CDR3 is 15 amino acids.

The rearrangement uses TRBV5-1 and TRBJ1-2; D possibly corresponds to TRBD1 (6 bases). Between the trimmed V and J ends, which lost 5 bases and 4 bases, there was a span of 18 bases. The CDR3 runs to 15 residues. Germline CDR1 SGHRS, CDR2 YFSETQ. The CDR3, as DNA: TGCGCCAGCAGGCCTTCCCGGGACAACGGCTATGGCTACACCTTC. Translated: CASRPSRDNGYGYTF.

CDR3: CASSYSGGEFSYEQYF. The CDR3 DNA reads as TGTGCCAGCAGTTACTCAGGGGGCGAATTTTCCTACGAGCAGTACTTC. The J gene is TRBJ2-7, the V gene TRBV6-5; 7 positions match TRBD1. Germline V gene sequence: CDR1 MNHEY, CDR2 SVGAGI. Trimming removed 0 bases from V and 1 base from J; junction bases left unmatched: 6. The CDR3 has 16 residues.

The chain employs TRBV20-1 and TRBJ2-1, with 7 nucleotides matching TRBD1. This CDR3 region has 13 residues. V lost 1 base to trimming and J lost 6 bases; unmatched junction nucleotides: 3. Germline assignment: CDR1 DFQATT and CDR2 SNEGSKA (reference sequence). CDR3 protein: CSARGTGTNEQFF. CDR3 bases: TGCAGTGCTAGAGGGACAGGTACCAATGAGCAGTTCTTC.

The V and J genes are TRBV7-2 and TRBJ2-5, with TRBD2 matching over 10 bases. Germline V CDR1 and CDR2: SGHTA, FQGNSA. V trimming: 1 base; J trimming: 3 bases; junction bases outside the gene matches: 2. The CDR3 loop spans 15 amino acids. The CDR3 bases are TGTGCCAGCAGCTTAGGGACTAGCGGAGAAGAGACCCAGTACTTC. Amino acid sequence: CASSLGTSGEETQYF.

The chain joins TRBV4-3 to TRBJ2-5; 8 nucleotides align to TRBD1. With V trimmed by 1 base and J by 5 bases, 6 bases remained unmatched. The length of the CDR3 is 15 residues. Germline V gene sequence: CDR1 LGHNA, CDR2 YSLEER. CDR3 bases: TGCGCCAGCAGCCAAGGACAGGGGTTTGGGGAGACCCAGTACTTC. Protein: CASSQGQGFGETQYF.